This T cell receptor beta chain was recovered during a study of shared clonotypes between healthy human individuals. Notes on this clone: Its antigen is not known.

General study results and limits: The low donor count limited represented genetic and exposure-history diversity.

This was a deep-level run. Repertoires were generated with immunoSEQ multiplex PCR, while TCRdb's copy carries only in-frame clones and drops some. The table includes some 490,000 clones, around 73% detected once. In germline, CDR1 is SGHNT, CDR2 YENEEA. The CDR3 is made up of 15 amino acids. V lost 2 bases and J 4 bases, leaving 14 bases between the germline ends. Genomic DNA, for the unsorted samples, came from some 100 million PBMCs. The TCR originated in a woman in her thirties or forties in good health. Some clones in this sample may be carry-over from other donors' samples. The sample was PBMCs. The chain combines TRBV11-3 with TRBJ2-5, with D tentatively TRBD1 (5 bases). This CDR3 reads CASSLKSGLGETQYF. DNA for the CDR3: TGTGCCAGCAGCTTAAAATCAGGGTTGGGAGAGACCCAGTACTTC.